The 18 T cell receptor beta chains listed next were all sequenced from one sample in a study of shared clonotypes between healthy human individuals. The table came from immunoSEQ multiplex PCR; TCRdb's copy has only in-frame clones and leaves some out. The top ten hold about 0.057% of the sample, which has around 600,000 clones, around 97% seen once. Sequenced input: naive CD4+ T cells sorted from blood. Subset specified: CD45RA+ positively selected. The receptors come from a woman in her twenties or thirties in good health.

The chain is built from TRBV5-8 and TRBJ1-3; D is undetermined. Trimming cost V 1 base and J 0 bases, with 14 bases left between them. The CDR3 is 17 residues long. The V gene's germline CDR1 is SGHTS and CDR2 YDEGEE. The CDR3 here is CASSLHRAGNSGNTIYF. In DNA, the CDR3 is TGTGCCAGCAGCTTGCACCGGGCAGGCAACTCTGGAAACACCATATATTTT.

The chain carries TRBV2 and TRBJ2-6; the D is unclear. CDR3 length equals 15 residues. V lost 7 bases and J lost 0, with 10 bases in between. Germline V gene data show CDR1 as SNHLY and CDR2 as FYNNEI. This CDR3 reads CASIRSNSGANVLTF. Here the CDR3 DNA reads TGTGCCAGCATTAGGTCTAACTCTGGGGCCAACGTCCTGACTTTC.

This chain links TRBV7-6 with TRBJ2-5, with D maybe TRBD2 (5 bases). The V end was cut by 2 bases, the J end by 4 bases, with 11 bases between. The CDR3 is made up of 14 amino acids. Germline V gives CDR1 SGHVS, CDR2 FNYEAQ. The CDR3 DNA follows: TGTGCCAGCAGCTTAAGTGAGGACTCAGAGACCCAGTACTTC. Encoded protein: CASSLSEDSETQYF.

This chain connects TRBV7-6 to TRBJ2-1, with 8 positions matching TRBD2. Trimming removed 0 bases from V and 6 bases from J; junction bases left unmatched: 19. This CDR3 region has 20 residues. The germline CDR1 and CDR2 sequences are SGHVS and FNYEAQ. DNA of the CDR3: TGTGCCAGCAGCTTAGCACTAGCGGCCTTCGGAGGGCATGCCCTCAATGAGCAGTTCTTC. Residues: CASSLALAAFGGHALNEQFF.

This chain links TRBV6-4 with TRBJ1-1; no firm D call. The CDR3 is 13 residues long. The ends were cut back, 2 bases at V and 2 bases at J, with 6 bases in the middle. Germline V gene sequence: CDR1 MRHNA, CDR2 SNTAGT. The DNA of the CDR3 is TGTGCCAGCAGTGACACATATAACACTGAAGCTTTCTTT. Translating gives CASSDTYNTEAFF.

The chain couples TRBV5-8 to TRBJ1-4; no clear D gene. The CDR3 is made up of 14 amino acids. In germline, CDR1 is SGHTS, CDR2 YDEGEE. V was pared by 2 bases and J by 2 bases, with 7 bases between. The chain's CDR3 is CASSLVSTNEKLFF. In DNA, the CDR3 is TGTGCCAGCAGCTTAGTCAGCACTAATGAAAAACTGTTTTTT.

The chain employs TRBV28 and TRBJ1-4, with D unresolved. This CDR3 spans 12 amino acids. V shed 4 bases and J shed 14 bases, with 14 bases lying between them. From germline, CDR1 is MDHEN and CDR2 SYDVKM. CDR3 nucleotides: TGTGCCAGCAGTTCTCGAGGCCGAGGGCTGTTTTTT. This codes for CASSSRGRGLFF.

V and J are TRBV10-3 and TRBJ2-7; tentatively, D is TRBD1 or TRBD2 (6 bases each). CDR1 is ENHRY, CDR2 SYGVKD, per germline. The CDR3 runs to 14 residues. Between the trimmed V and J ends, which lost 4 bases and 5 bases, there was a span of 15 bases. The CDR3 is CAISGGAESHEQYF. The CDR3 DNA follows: TGTGCCATCAGTGGGGGGGCGGAGTCCCACGAGCAGTACTTC.

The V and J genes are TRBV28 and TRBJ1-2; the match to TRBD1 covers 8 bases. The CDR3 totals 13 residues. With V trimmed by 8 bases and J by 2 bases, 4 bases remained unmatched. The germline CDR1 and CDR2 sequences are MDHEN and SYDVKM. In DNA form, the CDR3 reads TGTGCCAGCGGGTCAGGGGGCAACTATGGCTACACCTTC. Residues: CASGSGGNYGYTF.

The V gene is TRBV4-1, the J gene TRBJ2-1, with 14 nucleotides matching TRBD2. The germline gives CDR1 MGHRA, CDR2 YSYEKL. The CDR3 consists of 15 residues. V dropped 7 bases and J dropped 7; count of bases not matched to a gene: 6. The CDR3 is CASTGLAGAKNEQFF. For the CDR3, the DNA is TGCGCCAGCACGGGACTAGCGGGAGCGAAGAATGAGCAGTTCTTC.

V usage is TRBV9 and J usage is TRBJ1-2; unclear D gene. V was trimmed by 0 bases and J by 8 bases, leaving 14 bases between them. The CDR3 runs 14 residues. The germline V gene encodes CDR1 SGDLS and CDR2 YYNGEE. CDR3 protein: CASSVDTQMGGYTF. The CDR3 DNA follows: TGTGCCAGCAGCGTAGATACTCAGATGGGCGGCTACACCTTC.

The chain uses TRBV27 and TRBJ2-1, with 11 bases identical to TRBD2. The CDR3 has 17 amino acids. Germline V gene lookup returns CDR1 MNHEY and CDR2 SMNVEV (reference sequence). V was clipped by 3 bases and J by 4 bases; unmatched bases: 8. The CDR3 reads CASSFRRTSGLYNEQFF. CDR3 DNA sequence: TGTGCCAGCAGTTTCCGCCGGACTAGCGGGCTTTACAATGAGCAGTTCTTC.

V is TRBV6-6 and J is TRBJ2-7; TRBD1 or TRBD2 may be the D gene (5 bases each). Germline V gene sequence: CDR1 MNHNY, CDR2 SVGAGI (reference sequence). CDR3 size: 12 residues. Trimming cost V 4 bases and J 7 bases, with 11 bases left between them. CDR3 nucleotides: TGTGCCAGCAGTTCCCTTTGGGGGGAGCAGTACTTC. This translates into CASSSLWGEQYF.

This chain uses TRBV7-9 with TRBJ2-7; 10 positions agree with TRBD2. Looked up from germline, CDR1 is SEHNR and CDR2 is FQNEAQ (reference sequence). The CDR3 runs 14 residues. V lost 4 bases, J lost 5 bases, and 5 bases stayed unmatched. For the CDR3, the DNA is TGTGCCAGCAGCTCAAGCGGGAGGGACCACGAGCAGTACTTC. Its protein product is CASSSSGRDHEQYF. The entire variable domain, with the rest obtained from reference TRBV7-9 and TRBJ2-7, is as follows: DTGVSQNPRHKITKRGQNVTFRCDPISEHNRLYWYRQTLGQGPEFLTYFQNEAQLEKSRLLSDRFSAERPKGSFSTLEIQRTEQGDSAMYLCASSSSGRDHEQYFGPGTRLTVT.

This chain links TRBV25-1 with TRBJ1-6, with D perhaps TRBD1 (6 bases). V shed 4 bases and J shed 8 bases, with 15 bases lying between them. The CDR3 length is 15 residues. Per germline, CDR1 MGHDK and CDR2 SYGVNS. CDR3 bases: TGTGCCAGCAGTGTCGGGGGGGCGGACTATTCACCCCTCCACTTT. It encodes CASSVGGADYSPLHF.

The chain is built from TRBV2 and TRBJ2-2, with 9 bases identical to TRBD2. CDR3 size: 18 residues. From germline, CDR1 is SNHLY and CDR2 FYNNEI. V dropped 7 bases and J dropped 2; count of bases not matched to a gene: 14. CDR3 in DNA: TGTGCCAGCAATCCGGTATTAGCGGGAGTAAGTAACACCGGGGAGCTGTTTTTT. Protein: CASNPVLAGVSNTGELFF. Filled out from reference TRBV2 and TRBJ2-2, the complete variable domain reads EPEVTQTPSHQVTQMGQEVILRCVPISNHLYFYWYRQILGQKVEFLVSFYNNEISEKSEIFDDQFSVERPDGSNFTLKIRSTKLEDSAMYFCASNPVLAGVSNTGELFFGEGSRLTVL.

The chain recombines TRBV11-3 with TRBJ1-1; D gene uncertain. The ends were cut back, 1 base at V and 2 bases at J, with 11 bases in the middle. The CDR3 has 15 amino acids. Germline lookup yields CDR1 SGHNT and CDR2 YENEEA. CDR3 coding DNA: TGTGCCAGCAGCTTAGGACTCTGGAAAAACACTGAAGCTTTCTTT. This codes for CASSLGLWKNTEAFF.

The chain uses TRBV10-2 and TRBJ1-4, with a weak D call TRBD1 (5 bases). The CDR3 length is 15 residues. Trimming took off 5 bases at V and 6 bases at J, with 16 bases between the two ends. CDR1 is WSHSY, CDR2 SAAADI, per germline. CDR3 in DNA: TGCGCCAGCAGTAGGGGAGGGACGGGGGATGAAAAACTGTTTTTT. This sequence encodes CASSRGGTGDEKLFF.